The 31 T cell receptor beta chains given below trace back to one sample, sequenced in a study of T-cell memory formation after mild COVID-19 (dated by TCRdb to the early 2020s). The library was prepared using 5' RACE. The instrument was an Illumina NovaSeq 6000. The raw public data were reprocessed by TCRdb itself: fastp quality trimming at Q25, MiXCR clonotype calling, in-frame beta chains only. Each record represents a unique CDR3 protein, reported with the most common genes and DNA among its rows. The sample yields under 600,000 distinct CDR3 sequences; about 20% were counted once. 7.5% to 9.5% of the sample rests with the top ten. Sequencing was performed on PBMCs or a T cell subset sorted from them (not recorded which). These receptors all come from an adult woman who had mild COVID-19 (a few samples of this study predate the infection). The sample titles of this study are shuffled in the database, so cell type and time point are left out; the donor was told from shared clones.

This rearrangement joins TRBV7-9 to TRBJ2-7; possibly TRBD1 or TRBD2 for D (6 bases each). Trimming stripped 1 base from V and 1 base from J, with 20 bases between. Germline V lookup: CDR1 SEHNR, CDR2 FQNEAQ (reference sequence). The CDR3 is 18 amino acids. The CDR3 region has the DNA TGTGCCAGCAGCTTAGGGTCCGGGGGACAAAGGGGATCCTACGAGCAGTACTTC. It codes for CASSLGSGGQRGSYEQYF.

This clonotype came up a few times. Here the CDR3 DNA reads TGTGCCAGCAAGCCCAGGGGCTCTGGAAACACCATATATTTT. This gives the protein CASKPRGSGNTIYF. The chain uses TRBV12-3 or TRBV12-4 and TRBJ1-3, with a weak D call TRBD1 (6 bases). The length of the CDR3 is 14 residues. Trimming took off 7 bases at V and 0 bases at J, with 10 bases between the two ends.

V is TRBV10-3 and J is TRBJ2-2, with D hard to call. This CDR3 is built from 12 residues. V was clipped by 6 bases and J by 2 bases, with 4 bases between them. Germline V lookup: CDR1 ENHRY, CDR2 SYGVKD. The DNA of the CDR3 is TGTGCCATCAGGGAAAACACCGGGGAGCTGTTTTTT. Amino acids: CAIRENTGELFF.

A few counts support this clonotype. The chain recombines TRBV5-1 with TRBJ1-2; D not certain. V gave up 0 bases and J gave up 4 bases, with 10 bases separating them. There are 14 residues in the CDR3. The germline CDR1 and CDR2 sequences are SGHRS and YFSETQ. CDR3: CASSLVAKAYGYTF. CDR3 nucleotide sequence: TGCGCCAGCAGCTTGGTGGCAAAGGCCTATGGCTACACCTTC.

This clonotype occurred a few times. This sequence joins TRBV7-9 and TRBJ1-1; D remains unclear. The CDR3 is 17 amino acids. Germline assignment: CDR1 SEHNR and CDR2 FQNEAQ (reference sequence). The V and J ends lost 3 bases and 1 base respectively, with 18 bases between them. The CDR3, as DNA: TGTGCCAGCAGCTTGGCGTCAAGGCATTCAGAGAACACTGAAGCTTTCTTT. Amino acids: CASSLASRHSENTEAFF.

The rearrangement uses TRBV6-6 and TRBJ1-2; TRBD1 matches 7 bases. The CDR3 has 14 residues. V lost 6 bases to trimming and J lost 2 bases; unmatched junction nucleotides: 6. Germline V gives CDR1 MNHNY, CDR2 SVGAGI (reference sequence). CDR3 DNA: TGTGCCAGCAGCCAAAACAGGGGAAACTATGGCTACACCTTC. It specifies CASSQNRGNYGYTF.

This rearrangement joins TRBV29-1 to TRBJ2-1; 8 bases are shared with TRBD1. Germline values: CDR1 SQVTM, CDR2 ANQGSEA. The CDR3 contains 15 residues. J gave up 4 bases and V 3 bases, and 8 bases lay outside the gene matches. The CDR3 nucleotides read TGCAGCGTTGATAGGACAGGGTTGGGGTACAATGAGCAGTTCTTC. Its translation is CSVDRTGLGYNEQFF.

The rearrangement links TRBV5-1 to TRBJ2-3; 11 nucleotides line up with TRBD1. The junction had 4 bases not matched to a gene; V was cut back by 0 bases and J by 4 bases. This CDR3 has 16 residues. The germline CDR1 and CDR2 sequences are SGHRS and YFSETQ. The CDR3 sequence is CASSLAGQGAPDTQYF. CDR3 nucleotide sequence: TGCGCCAGCAGCTTGGCTGGACAGGGGGCCCCAGATACGCAGTATTTT. The variable domain in full, completed from reference TRBV5-1 and TRBJ2-3, reads KAGVTQTPRYLIKTRGQQVTLSCSPISGHRSVSWYQQTPGQGLQFLFEYFSETQRNKGNFPGRFSGRQFSNSRSEMNVSTLELGDSALYLCASSLAGQGAPDTQYFGPGTRLTVL.

This sequence joins TRBV9 and TRBJ1-6; unclear D gene. The CDR3 is 17 amino acids. Per the germline V gene, CDR1 is SGDLS and CDR2 is YYNGEE. V was trimmed by 4 bases and J by 6 bases, leaving 20 bases between them. For the CDR3, the DNA is TGTGCCAGCAGCCTTTCCCCGGACCTTCGGGGTAATTCACCCCTCCACTTT. As protein: CASSLSPDLRGNSPLHF.

Only a few counts were recorded for this clonotype. The genes are TRBV7-8 and TRBJ2-7; D is possibly TRBD2 (7 bases). CDR1 and CDR2 (germline): SGHVS, FQNEAQ. This CDR3 is built from 16 residues. Trimming left V 4 bases short and J 6 bases short, with 22 bases between. The chain's CDR3 is CASSSTAGARVGEQYF. In DNA form, the CDR3 reads TGTGCCAGCAGCTCAACGGCGGGGGCACGTGTCGGCGAGCAGTACTTC.

The rearrangement joins TRBV14 to TRBJ2-3, with D hard to call. Germline V lookup: CDR1 SGHDN, CDR2 FVKESK. This CDR3 is built from 15 residues. The V gene lost 3 bases and the J gene lost 0 bases, with 10 bases spanning the gap. CDR3 DNA: TGTGCCAGCAGCCACCGAGTCAGTAGCACAGATACGCAGTATTTT. This translates into CASSHRVSSTDTQYF.

This clonotype has only a few counts. V usage is TRBV5-6 and J usage is TRBJ2-7; maybe TRBD2 (5 bases). The V end was cut by 3 bases, the J end by 3 bases, with 7 bases between. There are 12 residues in the CDR3. Germline CDR1 is SGHDT and CDR2 is YYEEEE. CDR3 protein: CASSWENYEQYF. DNA of the CDR3: TGTGCCAGCAGCTGGGAGAACTACGAGCAGTACTTC.

This clonotype appeared a few times. V is TRBV27 and J is TRBJ2-7; no clear D. The V end was cut by 0 bases, the J end by 0 bases, with 9 bases between. The CDR3 contains 15 residues. Germline loops: CDR1 MNHEY, CDR2 SMNVEV (reference sequence). CDR3 sequence: CASSLSLGGSYEQYF. CDR3 coding DNA: TGTGCCAGCAGTTTATCGCTCGGCGGCTCCTACGAGCAGTACTTC.

This clonotype was counted only a few times. The J gene is TRBJ1-1, the V gene TRBV4-1, with TRBD1 matching over 9 bases. J gave up 4 bases and V 5 bases, and 8 bases lay outside the gene matches. There are 15 residues in the CDR3. Germline values: CDR1 MGHRA, CDR2 YSYEKL. The CDR3 DNA reads as TGCGCCAGCAGCGCGGCGGGACAGGGATTCACTGAAGCTTTCTTT. Amino acids: CASSAAGQGFTEAFF.

This clonotype was seen more than once but under ten times. The V call is TRBV6-1, the J call TRBJ1-2; 7 nucleotides line up with TRBD1. The CDR3 covers 14 residues. Germline V gene lookup returns CDR1 MNHNS and CDR2 SASEGT. After removal of 4 bases from V and 6 bases from J, the junction contained 8 bases not matched to a gene. As DNA, the CDR3 is TGTGCCAGCAGTGTAGCAGGGGGAGCTGATGGCTACACCTTC. Its protein product is CASSVAGGADGYTF.

This clonotype has more than one count but fewer than ten. The chain couples TRBV20-1 to TRBJ2-3, with TRBD2 matching 10 bases. Germline loops: CDR1 DFQATT, CDR2 SNEGSKA (reference sequence). The CDR3 length is 13 residues. Written as DNA, the CDR3 is TGCGGCAGCGGGGGGGGGAGCACAGATACGCAGTATTTT. This encodes CGSGGGSTDTQYF.

This chain links TRBV20-1 with TRBJ2-7; D not certain. The CDR3 extends over 14 amino acids. V lost 3 bases and J 4 bases, leaving 16 bases between the germline ends. CDR1 and CDR2 from the germline V gene are DFQATT and SNEGSKA (reference sequence). CDR3 residues: CSASDRSVGYEQYF. The DNA of the CDR3 is TGCAGTGCTAGCGACCGTAGTGTGGGTTACGAGCAGTACTTC.

The rearrangement joins TRBV9 to TRBJ2-2; no definite D call. From germline, CDR1 is SGDLS and CDR2 YYNGEE. This CDR3 is built from 13 residues. Trimming left V 5 bases short and J 3 bases short, with 8 bases between. Written as DNA, the CDR3 is TGTGCCAGCAGATACGATGACACCGGGGAGCTGTTTTTT. This encodes CASRYDDTGELFF.

The chain joins TRBV20-1 to TRBJ2-2; D gene unclear. CDR1 and CDR2 (germline): DFQATT, SNEGSKA (reference sequence). The CDR3 covers 15 residues. With 3 bases removed from V and 0 bases from J, the gap between germline ends came to 11 bases. The CDR3 reads CSARRGIANTGELFF. The CDR3 DNA reads TGCAGTGCTAGGAGAGGAATTGCGAACACCGGGGAGCTGTTTTTT.

This clonotype was seen a few times. This rearrangement joins TRBV4-3 to TRBJ1-5; D unresolved. The CDR3 consists of 17 residues. The germline CDR1 and CDR2 sequences are LGHNA and YSLEER. With 0 bases removed from V and 0 bases from J, the gap between germline ends came to 12 bases. CDR3 in DNA: TGCGCCAGCAGCCAAGATTTTCGGGGATATAGCAATCAGCCCCAGCATTTT. Residues: CASSQDFRGYSNQPQHF.

The chain employs TRBV29-1 and TRBJ2-1; D gene uncertain. The CDR3 is 13 amino acids. Germline V gene data show CDR1 as SQVTM and CDR2 as ANQGSEA. Trimming removed 0 bases from V and 2 bases from J, with 5 bases in between. The CDR3 coding sequence is TGCAGCGTTGAAGAGCACACCTACAATGAGCAGTTCTTC. This sequence encodes CSVEEHTYNEQFF.

The V call is TRBV9, the J call TRBJ2-3, with D uncertain. Germline V gene sequence: CDR1 SGDLS, CDR2 YYNGEE. The V gene lost 0 bases and the J gene lost 4 bases, with 12 bases spanning the gap. The CDR3 is made up of 15 amino acids. The CDR3 nucleotides are TGTGCCAGCAGCGTAGCCCCGGGCGCTGCAGATACGCAGTATTTT. It translates to CASSVAPGAADTQYF.

The chain employs TRBV15 and TRBJ2-5, with D perhaps TRBD1 or TRBD2 (5 bases each). Looked up from germline, CDR1 is LNHNV and CDR2 is YYDKDF (reference sequence). Trimming left V 6 bases short and J 4 bases short, with 12 bases between. There are 13 residues in the CDR3. CDR3 residues: CATSLGVRETQYF. In DNA, the CDR3 is TGTGCCACCAGTTTGGGGGTTCGAGAGACCCAGTACTTC.

This clonotype was observed a few times. The chain couples TRBV6-2 or TRBV6-3 to TRBJ2-3, with 8 bases matching TRBD2. The CDR3 contains 19 residues. From germline, CDR1 is MNHEY and CDR2 SVGEGT. V lost 0 bases to trimming and J lost 0 bases; unmatched junction nucleotides: 11. The CDR3 here is CASSYSPASGGTSTDTQYF. In nucleotides, the CDR3 is TGTGCCAGCAGTTACTCTCCAGCTTCGGGGGGGACTAGCACAGATACGCAGTATTTT.

This clonotype showed up just a few times. This chain links TRBV19 with TRBJ1-2; D uncertain. This CDR3 has 13 amino acids. V lost 3 bases and J 1 base, leaving 6 bases between the germline ends. Germline CDR1 is LNHDA and CDR2 is SQIVND (reference sequence). The CDR3 sequence: CASSIGINYGYTF. CDR3 coding DNA: TGTGCCAGTAGTATTGGAATTAACTATGGCTACACCTTC.

This clonotype was counted many times. The chain links TRBV12-3 or TRBV12-4 to TRBJ2-7; 7 nucleotides align to TRBD1. J lost 1 base, V lost 3 bases, and 6 bases had no gene match. The CDR3 covers 15 residues. The CDR3 is CASSFRDSGSYEQYF. CDR3 in DNA: TGTGCCAGCAGTTTTCGGGACAGTGGGTCCTACGAGCAGTACTTC.

This clonotype was counted a few times. Here the CDR3 DNA reads TGTGCCAGCAGCTTAGCAAGGTTAGGGGATACGCAGTATTTT. This translates into CASSLARLGDTQYF. The chain uses TRBV7-6 and TRBJ2-3; D uncertain. V lost 0 bases and J 6 bases, leaving 10 bases between the germline ends. Looked up from germline, CDR1 is SGHVS and CDR2 is FNYEAQ. This CDR3 contains 14 residues.

This clonotype was counted at least ten times. The chain couples TRBV19 to TRBJ2-3, with unresolved D. The CDR3 spans 12 residues. V lost 5 bases, J lost 2 bases, and 5 bases lay in between. Germline CDR1 reads LNHDA; CDR2 reads SQIVND (reference sequence). The CDR3 sequence: CASSDPTDTQYF. CDR3 DNA: TGTGCCAGTAGTGATCCCACAGATACGCAGTATTTT.

The chain recombines TRBV7-9 with TRBJ2-7; 8 bases agree with TRBD1. The J segment lost 5 bases and the V segment lost 5 bases, leaving 8 bases of the junction unmatched. CDR3 size: 14 residues. The germline CDR1 and CDR2 sequences are SEHNR and FQNEAQ (reference sequence). This chain's CDR3 is CASSPGQGTHEQYF. CDR3 coding DNA: TGTGCCAGCAGCCCCGGACAGGGAACCCACGAGCAGTACTTC.

V is TRBV15 and J is TRBJ2-7; no definite D call. The CDR3 runs 14 residues. Trimming took off 2 bases at V and 4 bases at J, with 12 bases between the two ends. Looked up from germline, CDR1 is LNHNV and CDR2 is YYDKDF (reference sequence). The CDR3 coding sequence is TGTGCCACCAGCAGAATGGGTACAGCGTACGAGCAGTACTTC. This sequence encodes CATSRMGTAYEQYF.

The chain links TRBV5-1 to TRBJ2-1; either TRBD1 or TRBD2 may fit D (5 bases each). The germline V gene encodes CDR1 SGHRS and CDR2 YFSETQ. The ends were cut back, 4 bases at V and 6 bases at J, with 17 bases in the middle. There are 15 residues in the CDR3. DNA of the CDR3: TGCGCCAGCAGCGAGGGACGTGCAGGAATCAATGAGCAGTTCTTC. Translated, it gives CASSEGRAGINEQFF.